A selection of T cell receptor beta chains follows, all from one sample in a study of blood T cell repertoires in COVID-19. The repertoire was sequenced with immunoSEQ multiplex PCR; TCRdb's copy has only in-frame clones and lacks some. The data contain approximately 100,000 clones, about 80% of them singletons. Source material: peripheral blood. These receptor sequences come from a man aged 65 to 85 with active or convalescent COVID-19. Both conserved end residues are part of each CDR3. A D gene is named only where the DNA matches it firmly. Clone size is given for some rows only: seen once, a few or many times, or a class if the clone is expanded.

j_call | d_call | v_call | clone_size | cdr3_nt | cdr3_aa
TRBJ1-5 | . | TRBV29-1 | . | TGCAGCGTTGAAGAGAACAGAAATCAGCCCCAGCATTTT | CSVEENRNQPQHF
TRBJ1-5 | . | TRBV6-5 | . | TGTGCCAGCAGTCGGGGGTATGGTCAGCCCCAGCATTTT | CASSRGYGQPQHF
TRBJ2-3 | . | TRBV9 | . | TGTGCCAGCAGCGTAGGGAGACTATTAAACACAGATACGCAGTATTTT | CASSVGRLLNTDTQYF
TRBJ1-2 | . | TRBV27 | . | TGTGCCAGCAGTTTAGGGTATGGAATGGGAGAGGGCTACACCTTC | CASSLGYGMGEGYTF
TRBJ2-7 | TRBD1 | TRBV28 | . | TGTGCCAGCAGTTCGACAGGGGGCACGGGCGAGCAGTACTTC | CASSSTGGTGEQYF
TRBJ2-3 | . | TRBV5-8 | . | TGTGCCAGCAGCTTGGCCTCAGTCCTCACAGATACGCAGTATTTT | CASSLASVLTDTQYF
TRBJ1-2 | . | TRBV29-1 | . | TGCAGCGCTGCGACAGGAACTAACTATGGCTACACCTTC | CSAATGTNYGYTF
TRBJ1-5 | TRBD1 | TRBV2 | once | TGTGCCAGCAGAGTACAGGGGAGCCTGGGTAGCAATCAGCCCCAGCATTTT | CASRVQGSLGSNQPQHF
TRBJ2-1 | . | TRBV6-1 | . | TGTGCCAGCAGTGAAAGGTGGGGGCCTAATGAGCAGTTCTTC | CASSERWGPNEQFF
TRBJ1-1 | . | TRBV7-9 | . | TGTGCCAGCAGCCCCTGGGCCAGCGGGATGAACACTGAAGCTTTCTTT | CASSPWASGMNTEAFF
TRBJ2-3 | TRBD2 | TRBV3-1/TRBV3-2 | . | TGTGCCAGCAGCCGCACTAGCGGGGTCCACACAGATACGCAGTATTTT | CASSRTSGVHTDTQYF
TRBJ2-7 | TRBD1 | TRBV7-2 | . | TGTGCCAGCAGCCTATCGTCCCAGGGGGCCCACGAGCAGTACTTC | CASSLSSQGAHEQYF
TRBJ2-5 | TRBD1 | TRBV7-9 | . | TGTGCCAGCAGCTTAGGGGCGACAGGGCGGGAGACCCAGTACTTC | CASSLGATGRETQYF
TRBJ2-7 | TRBD1 | TRBV19 | . | TGTGCCAGTAGCCCCGGGACAGCCCTCTACGAGCAGTACTTC | CASSPGTALYEQYF
TRBJ1-4 | . | TRBV28 | . | TGTGCCAGCAGTTTTCTATCCGGTTCTGGTGAAAAACTGTTTTTT | CASSFLSGSGEKLFF
TRBJ1-4 | . | TRBV9 | once | TGTGCCAGCAGCAAGACAGCTGCAACTAATGAAAAACTGTTTTTT | CASSKTAATNEKLFF
TRBJ2-2 | TRBD1 | TRBV6-2/TRBV6-3 | . | TGTGCCAGCAGTTACTCGACAGGGACCGGGGAGCTGTTTTTT | CASSYSTGTGELFF
TRBJ1-2 | TRBD1 | TRBV6-5 | once | TGTGCCAGCAGTTACACCTACAGGGGGCCTGGCTACACCTTC | CASSYTYRGPGYTF
TRBJ1-2 | TRBD1 | TRBV19 | few | TGTGCCAGTACTCCGGACAGGGGTGACTATGGCTACACCTTC | CASTPDRGDYGYTF
TRBJ2-4 | TRBD1 | TRBV2 | . | TGTGCCAGCACCAGGACTCTGGGACAGGGGAACATTCAGTACTTC | CASTRTLGQGNIQYF
TRBJ2-2 | . | TRBV27 | few | TGTGCCACCCAAAACGGGGGTTCTTTGAACACCGGGGAGCTGTTTTTT | CATQNGGSLNTGELFF
TRBJ2-7 | . | TRBV21-1 | . | TGTGCCAGCAGCAGGAGGGTTTACGAGCAGTACTTC | CASSRRVYEQYF
TRBJ2-7 | . | TRBV7-9 | . | TGTGCCAGCAGCTTGGTCAGGGCCCCATACGAGCAGTACTTC | CASSLVRAPYEQYF
TRBJ2-3 | TRBD2 | TRBV5-8 | . | TGTGCCAGCAGCTTGGGGAGCGGGGGGATCACAGATACGCAGTATTTT | CASSLGSGGITDTQYF
TRBJ1-2 | TRBD1 | TRBV7-9 | . | TGTGCCAGCAGCTTCGACAGGGAAATTGGCTACACCTTC | CASSFDREIGYTF
TRBJ1-5 | . | TRBV27 | few | TGTGCCAGCAGTTTGTACAGGAATCAGCCCCAGCATTTT | CASSLYRNQPQHF
TRBJ2-7 | TRBD1 | TRBV7-9 | few | TGTGCCAGCAGCCCGGACAGGGGAGATGGCGAGCAGTACTTC | CASSPDRGDGEQYF
TRBJ2-3 | TRBD2 | TRBV19 | . | TGTGCCAGTAGCCTCTTCGGGGGGGCCGGTGGCGCAGATACGCAGTATTTT | CASSLFGGAGGADTQYF
TRBJ2-7 | . | TRBV20-1 | once | TGCAGTGCTAGTATCCAGGGGTTTTTTAGGGACGAGCAGTACTTC | CSASIQGFFRDEQYF
TRBJ2-1 | TRBD2 | TRBV5-1 | . | TGCGCCAGCAGACGAACGACTAGCGGGGCGAACAATGAGCAGTTCTTC | CASRRTTSGANNEQFF
TRBJ2-5 | TRBD2 | TRBV7-8 | few | TGTGCCAGCAGCTATCCTAGCGGGGGGCAAGAGACCCAGTACTTC | CASSYPSGGQETQYF
TRBJ1-2 | . | TRBV5-8 | . | TGTGCCAGCAGCTTGAGCAGGGGCGGTTGGACTAACTATGGCTACACCTTC | CASSLSRGGWTNYGYTF
TRBJ2-1 | . | TRBV10-2 | . | TGCGCCAGCAGTGTTGCGGGGGCGATAAATGAGCAGTTCTTC | CASSVAGAINEQFF
TRBJ2-5 | TRBD1 | TRBV7-8 | few | TGTGCCAGCAGCTTAGCAGGGGGCTCTACCCAAGAGACCCAGTACTTC | CASSLAGGSTQETQYF
TRBJ1-2 | . | TRBV14 | . | TGTGCCAGCAGCCAAGAGGAGGGTTTCGGCTACACCTTC | CASSQEEGFGYTF
TRBJ1-2 | . | TRBV27 | once | TGTGCCAGCAGTTTATCAGGGGCTGGCTACACCTTC | CASSLSGAGYTF
TRBJ2-7 | TRBD1 | TRBV5-6 | . | TGTGCCAGCAGCTTGTGGTGGGGACAGGGTGCCTACGAGCAGTACTTC | CASSLWWGQGAYEQYF
TRBJ1-2 | TRBD1 | TRBV4-1 | . | TGCGCCAGCAGCCAAGATTACGACAGGGGTTACTATGGCTACACCTTC | CASSQDYDRGYYGYTF
TRBJ2-2 | TRBD1 | TRBV5-1 | . | TGCGCCAGCAGTTTAGGGGGCTTTACCGGGGAGCTGTTTTTT | CASSLGGFTGELFF
TRBJ1-5 | TRBD1 | TRBV6-6 | . | TGTGCCAGCAGGACAGGGGGCGTCGATCAGCCCCAGCATTTT | CASRTGGVDQPQHF
TRBJ1-4 | . | TRBV30 | . | TGTGCCTGGAGTGTATTGGGGCAAGAAAAACTGTTTTTT | CAWSVLGQEKLFF
TRBJ2-3 | TRBD2 | TRBV7-9 | . | TGTGCCAGCAGCTTAGGAGTCGCGGGACTACAGATGTTCACAGATACGCAGTATTTT | CASSLGVAGLQMFTDTQYF
TRBJ2-7 | TRBD1 | TRBV3-1/TRBV3-2 | . | TGTGCCAGCAGCCGCACCGGGACAGGGCGGTACGAGCAGTACTTC | CASSRTGTGRYEQYF
TRBJ1-5 | . | TRBV7-2 | once | TGTGCCAGCAGCTTAGTGGCAGGGTCTTATCAGCCCCAGCATTTT | CASSLVAGSYQPQHF
TRBJ2-3 | TRBD2 | TRBV5-6 | once | TGTGCCAGCAGCTCGGGACTATCCACAGATACGCAGTATTTT | CASSSGLSTDTQYF
TRBJ1-3 | . | TRBV11-2 | . | TGTGCCAGCAGCTTAGGACTACAGAGAAGAACCATATATTTT | CASSLGLQRRTIYF
TRBJ2-4 | . | TRBV7-9 | few | TGTGCCAGCAGCCCTGGAACTAGAGGTAACATTCAGTACTTC | CASSPGTRGNIQYF
TRBJ1-1 | . | TRBV3-1/TRBV3-2 | . | TGTGCCAGCAGCCAAGGAACAGTACACACTGAAGCTTTCTTT | CASSQGTVHTEAFF
TRBJ1-2 | TRBD1 | TRBV6-5 | . | TGTGCCAGCAGCCGAGCACAGGGGGCCGGGTATGGCTACACCTTC | CASSRAQGAGYGYTF
TRBJ1-1 | . | TRBV18 | . | TGTGCCAGCTCACCATGGGAGGACCTAACTGAAGCTTTCTTT | CASSPWEDLTEAFF